The rows below give T cell receptor beta chains drawn from one sample of a study of blood T cell repertoires in COVID-19. Profiling relied on immunoSEQ multiplex PCR, and the TCRdb table lists in-frame clones only, not all of them. There are about 190,000 clones in the sample; around 90% occur only once, and less than 0.7% lies in the top ten. Sequenced: peripheral blood. Every receptor here comes from a man aged 50 to 59 with acute or convalescent COVID-19. CDR3s leave out the opening cysteine and the closing phenylalanine or tryptophan.

v_call	cdr3_aa
TRBV5-1	ASSPGQADYGYT
TRBV7-8	ASSPQRDSSYNEQF
TRBV27	ASKPSGSSYNEQF
TRBV15	ATSLSSGSYNEQF
TRBV4-1	ASSLGTSGITDTQY
TRBV10-3	AISATGVNTGELF
TRBV7-2	ASRPGLAGRTGELF
TRBV7-3	ASSWTGGVPSGDTQY
TRBV9	ASSVSAGEGETQY
TRBV7-3	ASSPGPRAGAHGNIQY
TRBV21-1	ASSKWGWTDFEKLF
TRBV29-1	SALGLNTEAF
TRBV4-1	ASSVAGTGVYNEQF
TRBV12-2	ASRLEDNSSYEQY
TRBV24-1	ATSTGSANYGYT
TRBV6-4	ASTYPKLGTDTQY
TRBV5-1	ASRDRPRDRGSPLH
TRBV9	ASSRQRGGYNEQF
TRBV5-1	ASSPRGSSYNSPLH
TRBV5-1	ASTPSALETQY
TRBV28	ASSDGTASGNTIY
TRBV5-1	ASSLGNSGDTDTQY
TRBV28	ASSLTGTGGSYEQY
TRBV6-5	ASSYLGTGGLGELF